Following are 21 T cell receptor beta chains from one sample sequenced in a study of blood T cell repertoires in COVID-19 (dated by TCRdb to the early 2020s). The library came from the immunoSEQ multiplex PCR assay. Imported from immuneACCESS, the table was reduced by TCRdb to in-frame sequences with V and J called. These copies leave out some clones; in studies compared against another copy, an unresolved V gene accounts for under half, and the cause of the remainder is not known. A total of some 250,000 clones appear in this sample, roughly 86% of them only once. Clones ranked in the top ten supply 3% to 4% of the sample. The sequenced material came from PBMCs or T cells enriched from blood (not recorded which). Receptors were obtained from a middle-aged woman with acute COVID-19.

This clone was seen a few times. The rearrangement links TRBV5-6 to TRBJ1-5, with D unresolved. The germline CDR1 and CDR2 sequences are SGHDT and YYEEEE. CDR3 size: 13 residues. V was pared by 4 bases and J by 4 bases, with 9 bases between. The CDR3 nucleotides read TGTGCCAGCAGCAAGCTTGGTAATCAGCCCCAGCATTTT. Protein product: CASSKLGNQPQHF.

V is TRBV6-5 and J is TRBJ2-7; tentatively, D is TRBD1 (6 bases). This CDR3 has 13 residues. Deletions cut 7 bases from V and 6 bases from J, with 16 bases between. The germline V gene has CDR1 MNHEY and CDR2 SVGAGI. In DNA form, the CDR3 reads TGTGCCAGCAACGACCAGGACAGTGGCGAGCAGTACTTC. Its translation is CASNDQDSGEQYF.

V and J are TRBV10-1 and TRBJ2-2; D might be TRBD2 (5 bases). The germline V gene has CDR1 WNHNN and CDR2 SYGVQD (reference sequence). This CDR3 comprises 14 residues. With 6 bases removed from V and 0 bases from J, the gap between germline ends came to 8 bases. DNA of the CDR3: TGCGCCAGCAGGTCGGAGGCGAACACCGGGGAGCTGTTTTTT. Translating it yields CASRSEANTGELFF.

This rearrangement joins TRBV3-1 (or the pseudogene TRBV3-2) to TRBJ2-7, with D possibly being TRBD2 (5 bases). Trimming took 4 bases from V and 2 from J, leaving 12 bases between them. The CDR3 totals 14 residues. Germline V lookup: CDR1 LGHDT, CDR2 YNNKEL (reference sequence). The CDR3 DNA follows: TGTGCCAGCAGCCGCATCAACGGGGCCTACGAGCAGTACTTC. Translating gives CASSRINGAYEQYF.

V gene TRBV5-4 combines with J gene TRBJ1-2; 7 nucleotides match TRBD1. The CDR3 sequence is 14 residues long. The trim removed 4 bases at V and 4 bases at J, leaving 7 bases unmatched. Germline V gene sequence: CDR1 SGHNT, CDR2 YYREEE (reference sequence). CDR3 amino acids: CASSVDRVSYGYTF. The CDR3 DNA is TGTGCCAGCAGCGTAGACAGGGTGAGCTATGGCTACACCTTC.

The rearrangement joins TRBV28 to TRBJ1-2; D is possibly TRBD1 (6 bases). Looked up from germline, CDR1 is MDHEN and CDR2 is SYDVKM. The length of the CDR3 is 13 residues. The ends were cut back, 7 bases at V and 3 bases at J, with 12 bases in the middle. The CDR3 DNA follows: TGTGCCAGCACAGGGGCAGACCACTATGGCTACACCTTC. The encoded protein is CASTGADHYGYTF.

This clone was counted only a few times. The chain uses TRBV4-1 and TRBJ2-3, with 13 bases matching TRBD2. V trimming: 0 bases; J trimming: 12 bases; junction bases outside the gene matches: 3. CDR3 length: 14 residues. Looked up from germline, CDR1 is MGHRA and CDR2 is YSYEKL. CDR3 region: CASSQETSGRGQYF. CDR3 nucleotide sequence: TGCGCCAGCAGCCAAGAAACTAGCGGGAGGGGACAGTATTTT.

This rearrangement joins TRBV11-3 to TRBJ1-1; the match to TRBD1 covers 9 bases. Trimming cost V 4 bases and J 4 bases; bases outside gene matches: 7. The CDR3 loop spans 15 amino acids. Germline V gene sequence: CDR1 SGHNT, CDR2 YENEEA. The CDR3 here is CASSSTGTGFTEAFF. In DNA, the CDR3 is TGTGCCAGCAGCTCAACCGGGACAGGGTTCACTGAAGCTTTCTTT. Filled out from reference TRBV11-3 and TRBJ1-1, the complete variable domain reads EAGVVQSPRYKIIEKKQPVAFWCNPISGHNTLYWYLQNLGQGPELLIRYENEEAVDDSQLPKDRFSAERLKGVDSTLKIQPAELGDSAVYLCASSSTGTGFTEAFFGQGTRLTVV.

As concerns this clone: The junction and the germline gene differ at one end; a read error may be behind it. The genes are TRBV14 and TRBJ2-3; a weak D match, TRBD1 (6 bases). This CDR3 has 16 residues. Germline CDR1 reads SGHDN; CDR2 reads FVKESK. This CDR3 reads CASSKETGSFTDTQYF. DNA for the CDR3: TGTGCCAGCAGCAAAGAGACAGGATCCTTCACAGATACGCAGTATTTT.

The chain couples TRBV7-6 to TRBJ2-1; TRBD2 aligns across 14 bases. The CDR3 spans 18 residues. V was pared by 0 bases and J by 6 bases, with 7 bases of the junction left unmatched. Germline CDR1 is SGHVS and CDR2 is FNYEAQ. The CDR3 loop reads CASSLALRLAGGGNEQFF. In nucleotides, the CDR3 is TGTGCCAGCAGCTTAGCCCTTAGACTAGCGGGAGGGGGCAATGAGCAGTTCTTC.

The V gene is TRBV27, the J gene TRBJ1-2; 11 bases agree with TRBD1. This CDR3 is 17 amino acids long. Germline V gives CDR1 MNHEY, CDR2 SMNVEV (reference sequence). V gave up 3 bases and J gave up 8 bases; unmatched junction bases: 14. The DNA of the CDR3 is TGTGCCAGCAGTTTGTTGTTCTCGGGACAGGGGGAAAGGGGCTACACCTTC. This translates into CASSLLFSGQGERGYTF.

The sample holds one count of this clone. V usage is TRBV30 and J usage is TRBJ2-3; 7 positions agree with TRBD2. Germline V gene lookup returns CDR1 GTSNPN and CDR2 SVGIG (reference sequence). V dropped 1 base and J dropped 2; count of bases not matched to a gene: 6. The length of the CDR3 is 15 residues. DNA for the CDR3: TGTGCCTGGAGTGGCGCTAGCGGCTACACAGATACGCAGTATTTT. Amino acid sequence: CAWSGASGYTDTQYF.

The CDR3 protein is CASSQVSRLSSAFF. Written as DNA, the CDR3 is TGTGCCAGCAGCCAAGTCTCCAGGCTATCGTCTGCTTTCTTT. The chain carries TRBV3-1 (or the pseudogene TRBV3-2) and TRBJ1-1; D gene uncertain. There are 14 residues in the CDR3. Germline loops: CDR1 LGHDT, CDR2 YNNKEL (reference sequence). V gave up 1 base and J gave up 11 bases, with 17 bases separating them.

The chain has TRBV19 and TRBJ1-2; D is unclear. V lost 3 bases and J lost 4, with 9 bases in between. The CDR3 runs to 13 residues. Germline CDR1 reads LNHDA; CDR2 reads SQIVND (reference sequence). The CDR3 sequence is CASSIIPGYGYTF. The CDR3, as DNA: TGTGCCAGTAGTATCATCCCGGGCTATGGCTACACCTTC.

This clone appeared once. The rearrangement joins TRBV19 to TRBJ1-4; weak D call: TRBD1 (5 bases). This CDR3 has 14 residues. Germline CDR1 is LNHDA and CDR2 is SQIVND (reference sequence). With 5 bases removed from V and 4 bases from J, the gap between germline ends came to 11 bases. This chain's CDR3 is CASSSRGINEKLFF. Here the CDR3 DNA reads TGTGCCAGTAGTTCCCGGGGGATTAATGAAAAACTGTTTTTT.

The chain joins TRBV6-1 to TRBJ1-2, with D maybe TRBD1 (5 bases). The CDR3 is 15 residues long. V lost 2 bases, J lost 4 bases, and 14 bases lay in between. Germline CDR1 is MNHNS and CDR2 is SASEGT. The CDR3 coding sequence is TGTGCCAGCAGTGAAACCTTATTTGACAGCTATGGCTACACCTTC. Translating gives CASSETLFDSYGYTF.

The chain combines TRBV29-1 with TRBJ2-1; 9 positions match TRBD2. Trimming removed 1 base from V and 3 bases from J; junction bases left unmatched: 7. CDR3 length equals 16 residues. Germline CDR1 and CDR2: SQVTM and ANQGSEA. Here the CDR3 reads CSVEAPGTSFYNEQFF. The CDR3 DNA sequence: TGCAGCGTTGAAGCCCCCGGGACTAGCTTCTACAATGAGCAGTTCTTC.

The chain recombines TRBV19 with TRBJ2-2; 10 nucleotides match TRBD2. The CDR3 runs to 15 residues. J was trimmed by 6 bases and V by 6 bases; bases with no gene match: 7. Per germline, CDR1 LNHDA and CDR2 SQIVND (reference sequence). CDR3 in amino acids: CASSTGLALAGELFF. The CDR3 DNA sequence: TGTGCCAGTAGCACGGGACTAGCGTTGGCCGGGGAGCTGTTTTTT.

The genes are TRBV6-5 and TRBJ2-2; a possible D gene is TRBD2 (6 bases). V lost 2 bases to trimming and J lost 4 bases, with 8 bases between them. The germline V gene has CDR1 MNHEY and CDR2 SVGAGI. The length of the CDR3 is 14 residues. CDR3 nucleotide sequence: TGTGCCAGCAGTTACGAGGGAGGCACCGGGGAGCTGTTTTTT. Its protein product is CASSYEGGTGELFF.

This clone was counted once. The chain employs TRBV3-1 (or the pseudogene TRBV3-2) and TRBJ1-1; the match to TRBD1 covers 11 bases. V dropped 1 base and J dropped 12; count of bases not matched to a gene: 4. CDR1 is LGHDT, CDR2 YNNKEL, per germline (reference sequence). The CDR3 spans 13 residues. The CDR3 sequence: CASSQAGTGGTFF. DNA for the CDR3: TGTGCCAGCAGCCAAGCCGGGACAGGGGGGACTTTCTTT.

This clone appeared a few times. The chain joins TRBV15 to TRBJ1-2; D is unresolved. The CDR3 spans 17 residues. CDR1 is LNHNV and CDR2 is YYDKDF in the germline V gene (reference sequence). V was clipped by 1 base and J by 10 bases, with 25 bases between them. CDR3 nucleotide sequence: TGTGCCACCAGCAGAGCCGAGACTAAAACGCCCCGGGGAGCCTACACCTTC. Protein product: CATSRAETKTPRGAYTF.